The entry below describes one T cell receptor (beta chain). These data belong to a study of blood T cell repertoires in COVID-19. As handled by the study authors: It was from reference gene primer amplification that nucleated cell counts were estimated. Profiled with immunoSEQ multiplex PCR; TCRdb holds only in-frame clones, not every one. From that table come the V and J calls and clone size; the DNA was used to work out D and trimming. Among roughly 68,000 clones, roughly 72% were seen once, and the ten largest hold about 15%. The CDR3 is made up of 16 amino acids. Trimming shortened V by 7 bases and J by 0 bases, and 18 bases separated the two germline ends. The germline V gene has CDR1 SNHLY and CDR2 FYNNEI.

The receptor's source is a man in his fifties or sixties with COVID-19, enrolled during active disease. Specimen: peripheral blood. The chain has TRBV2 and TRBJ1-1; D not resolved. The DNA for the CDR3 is TGTGCCAGCAAATTTGGCACGGGTCCCGTGAACACTGAAGCTTTCTTT. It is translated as CASKFGTGPVNTEAFF.